This is a list of T cell receptor beta chains from one sample in a study of OX40 agonist ivuxolimab in advanced cancers. Profiled with immunoSEQ multiplex PCR; TCRdb holds only in-frame clones, not every one. The repertoire holds about 48,000 clones, with around 89% as singletons. Sequencing used CD4+ or CD8+ T cells sorted from blood, obtained in a trial of the OX40 agonist ivuxolimab. Source of these receptors: an adult with an advanced solid tumor such as melanoma, head and neck, liver or kidney cancer. The CDR3 runs from the conserved cysteine through the conserved F or W. Fields, in order: D gene, J gene, CDR3 length, clone size, V gene, CDR3 DNA, CDR3 protein. The D gene is left open where the match is weak. Clone size is given for some rows only: seen once, a few or many times, or a class if the clone is expanded.

D: TRBD1
J: TRBJ2-7
length: 14
size: -
V: TRBV28
DNA: TGTGCCAGCAGTTTACGGGGACAGCCTTACGAGCAGTACTTC
CDR3: CASSLRGQPYEQYF

D: TRBD2
J: TRBJ2-1
length: 15
size: few
V: TRBV14
DNA: TGTGCCAGCAGCCTTATAGCGGGGGTGGGCAATGAGCAGTTCTTC
CDR3: CASSLIAGVGNEQFF

D: -
J: TRBJ2-7
length: 14
size: -
V: TRBV9
DNA: TGTGCCAGCAGCGTAGGAACGCAGGCCTACGAGCAGTACTTC
CDR3: CASSVGTQAYEQYF

D: TRBD2
J: TRBJ2-7
length: 17
size: -
V: TRBV28
DNA: TGTGCCAGCAGTTTAGACCACACTAGCGGACGGAATCTAGAGCAGTACTTC
CDR3: CASSLDHTSGRNLEQYF

D: -
J: TRBJ2-7
length: 14
size: -
V: TRBV11-2
DNA: TGTGCCAGCAGCTTAGGCCCCTTGTTCGGCCCCGTGTACTTC
CDR3: CASSLGPLFGPVYF

D: TRBD1
J: TRBJ1-1
length: 13
size: -
V: TRBV10-3
DNA: TGTGCCATCAGTCACCCAGGGGGCACTGAAGCTTTCTTT
CDR3: CAISHPGGTEAFF

D: -
J: TRBJ2-7
length: 13
size: once
V: TRBV14
DNA: TGTGCCAGCAGCCAAGAGGAGTGGTACGAGCAGTACTTC
CDR3: CASSQEEWYEQYF

D: -
J: TRBJ2-2
length: 13
size: -
V: TRBV19
DNA: TGTGCCAGTAGTATTGGTAGCTCCGGGGAGCTGTTTTTT
CDR3: CASSIGSSGELFF

D: -
J: TRBJ1-2
length: 14
size: -
V: TRBV25-1
DNA: TGTGCCAGCGGGGAAAGTACAGGGATCTATGGCTACACCTTC
CDR3: CASGESTGIYGYTF

D: -
J: TRBJ1-1
length: 15
size: once
V: TRBV4-1
DNA: TGCGCCAGCAGCCAAAACGACGGGGAGAACACTGAAGCTTTCTTT
CDR3: CASSQNDGENTEAFF

D: -
J: TRBJ1-1
length: 15
size: -
V: TRBV6-5
DNA: TGTGCCAGCTGTAAAATCGACTCAGGGAACACTGAAGCTTTCTTT
CDR3: CASCKIDSGNTEAFF

D: -
J: TRBJ2-2
length: 12
size: -
V: TRBV6-5
DNA: TGTGCCAGCAGCCCCTTGGGTACGGAGCTGTTTTTT
CDR3: CASSPLGTELFF

D: -
J: TRBJ2-2
length: 12
size: -
V: TRBV6-5
DNA: TGTGCCAGCAGTTACGACACCGGGGAGCTGTTTTTT
CDR3: CASSYDTGELFF

D: -
J: TRBJ2-7
length: 14
size: -
V: TRBV6-1
DNA: TGTGCCAGCCGCATGTCGGCCTACTCCTACGAGCAGTACTTC
CDR3: CASRMSAYSYEQYF

D: -
J: TRBJ2-7
length: 14
size: once
V: TRBV7-2
DNA: TGTGCCAGCAGCTACCGGATCGTTCCCTACGAGCAGTACTTC
CDR3: CASSYRIVPYEQYF

D: -
J: TRBJ2-2
length: 13
size: once
V: TRBV5-5
DNA: TGTGCCAGCAGCCACCCTGGCCATTGGGAGCTGTTTTTT
CDR3: CASSHPGHWELFF

D: TRBD2
J: TRBJ2-1
length: 12
size: -
V: TRBV2
DNA: TGTGCCAGCATAAAGCGGGGCAATGAGCAGTTCTTC
CDR3: CASIKRGNEQFF

D: TRBD2
J: TRBJ2-1
length: 16
size: -
V: TRBV7-2
DNA: TGTGCCAGCAGCTTACCTAGCGGGGGGCTCTACAATGAGCAGTTCTTC
CDR3: CASSLPSGGLYNEQFF

D: -
J: TRBJ2-7
length: 13
size: -
V: TRBV11-2
DNA: TGTGCCAGCAGCACCAGGGGGGGGATGGGGCAGTACTTC
CDR3: CASSTRGGMGQYF

D: -
J: TRBJ2-2
length: 16
size: -
V: TRBV6-6
DNA: TGTGCCAGCAGCCTCATTCGGGTCAACCTGGGCGGGGAGCTGTTTTTT
CDR3: CASSLIRVNLGGELFF

D: TRBD1
J: TRBJ2-1
length: 15
size: -
V: TRBV6-5
DNA: TGTGCCAGCAGTTACTCCAGGGGGCCCTACAATGAGCAGTTCTTC
CDR3: CASSYSRGPYNEQFF

D: -
J: TRBJ2-5
length: 15
size: -
V: TRBV6-5
DNA: TGTGCCAGCAGTTACTCGGGGGCCCTCCACAAGACCCAGTACTTC
CDR3: CASSYSGALHKTQYF

D: -
J: TRBJ1-6
length: 15
size: -
V: TRBV6-4
DNA: TGTGCCAGCAGTGACTCGACAGCTGATAATTCACCCCTCCACTTT
CDR3: CASSDSTADNSPLHF